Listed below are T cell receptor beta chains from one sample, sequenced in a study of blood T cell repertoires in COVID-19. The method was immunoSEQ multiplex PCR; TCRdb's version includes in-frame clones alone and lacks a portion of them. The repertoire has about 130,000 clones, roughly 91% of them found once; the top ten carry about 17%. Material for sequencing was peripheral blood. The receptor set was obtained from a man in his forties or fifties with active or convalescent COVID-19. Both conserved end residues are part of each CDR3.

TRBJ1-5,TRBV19,CASSIVGGLDANQPQHF
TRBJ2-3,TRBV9,CASSAPAPGQAVTTDTQYF
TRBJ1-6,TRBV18,CASSPDGQYYSPLHF
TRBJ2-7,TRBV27,CASRDRVSRQYF
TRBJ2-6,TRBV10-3,CAISAQLQGASGANVLTF
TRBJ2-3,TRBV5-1,CASRGQTLGSGTDTQYF
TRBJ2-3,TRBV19,CASSSTRGDTQYF
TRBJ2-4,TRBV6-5,CASRKQGGGDIQYF
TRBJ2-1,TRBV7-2,CASSLDGGVDNEQFF
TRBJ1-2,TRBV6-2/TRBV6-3,CASSRTGYSSNYGYTF
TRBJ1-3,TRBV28,CASSWGEKGNTIYF
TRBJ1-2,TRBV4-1,CASSQVRSGGLEGYTF
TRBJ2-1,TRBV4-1,CASSQEKGTGVYNEQFF
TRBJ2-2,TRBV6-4,CASSDAGVGELFF
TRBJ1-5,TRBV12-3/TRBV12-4,CASTTGVQPQHF
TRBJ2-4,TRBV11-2,CASSLVPGVLRNIQYF
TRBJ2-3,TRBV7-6,CASSFGLSGHTDTQYF
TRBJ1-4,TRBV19,CASSRQGNEKLFF
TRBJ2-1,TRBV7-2,CASSSNRAGVGNEQFF
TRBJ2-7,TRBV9,CASSSGTSYEQYF
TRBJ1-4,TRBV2,CASSEALTGVGEKLFF
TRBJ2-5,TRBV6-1,CASSEAREETQYF
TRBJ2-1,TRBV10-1,CASSEPGLEDNEQFF
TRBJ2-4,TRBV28,CASSPSGAKNIQYF
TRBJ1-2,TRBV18,CASSVQGARGYGYTF
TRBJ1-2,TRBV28,CASSSTTGVYGYTF
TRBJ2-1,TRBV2,CASTGTAPSAYNEQFF
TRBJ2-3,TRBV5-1,CASSLEPGGLAGDGDTQYF
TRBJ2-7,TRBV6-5,CASSWNGLSSYEQYF
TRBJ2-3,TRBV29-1,CSASNGRLAADTQYF
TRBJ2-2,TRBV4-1,CASRIRTDGELFF
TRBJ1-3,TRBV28,CASSLRGYTGNTIYF
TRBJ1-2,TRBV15,CATSRVRGSGYTF
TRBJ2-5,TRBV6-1,CASSEGERARTNQETQYF
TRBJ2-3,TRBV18,CASSLDRGSTDTQYF
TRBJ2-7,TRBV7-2,CASSARGGDLSYEQYF
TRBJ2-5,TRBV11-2,CASSLRWRAAILETQYF
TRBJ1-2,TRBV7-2,CASSSKVESGYTF
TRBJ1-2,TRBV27,CASSDGYTF
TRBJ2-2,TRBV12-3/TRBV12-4,CASNMNTGELFF
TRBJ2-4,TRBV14,CASSQVMNIQYF
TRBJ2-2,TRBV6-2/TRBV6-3,CASSPWTGLNTGELFF
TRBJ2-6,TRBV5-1,CASSLFWSSGANVLTF
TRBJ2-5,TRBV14,CASSQRINRQETQYF
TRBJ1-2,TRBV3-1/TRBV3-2,CASSQDSGLRGGYTF
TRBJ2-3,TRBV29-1,CSVARQGNTNTQYF
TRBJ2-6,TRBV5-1,CASTGGLGANVLTF
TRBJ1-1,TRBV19,CASSSTANTEAFF
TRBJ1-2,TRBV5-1,CASSLEGQGAGGYTF
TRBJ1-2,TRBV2,CASSVRRQNYGYTF
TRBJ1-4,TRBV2,CASSRIRDRAAANEKLFF
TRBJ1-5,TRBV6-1,CASSEGPGNQPQHF
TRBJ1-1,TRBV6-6,CASSGTGGTEAFF
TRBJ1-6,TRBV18,CASSKEGQYNSPLHF
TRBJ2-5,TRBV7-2,CASSPRGRMGAQYF
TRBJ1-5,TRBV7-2,CASSLAGGPNQPQHF
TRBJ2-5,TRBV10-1,CASSGDYQETQYF
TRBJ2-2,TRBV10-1,CASSELRLANTGELFF
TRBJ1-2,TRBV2,CASTRQDRERYGYTF
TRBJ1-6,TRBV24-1,CATGKGFDRGSSYNSPLHF